The 21 T cell receptor beta chains presented below share a single source sample, sequenced in a study of vaccination effects on CD4 cells after COVID-19. After around ten days in culture, the CD4+ T cells were isolated. Their antigens remain unidentified. The assay was immunoSEQ multiplex PCR, and TCRdb's table has in-frame clones only and misses some. There are 50,000 to 75,000 clones in the sample; around three quarters occur only once, and approximately 2.8% lies in the top ten. Sample: CD4+ T cells from PBMCs cultured without peptide, taken before COVID-19 vaccination. Source of these receptors: a human donor who received a COVID-19 vaccine.

By sample share, this clone is medium-sized. The same CDR3 can be traced to other DNA sequences in this sample. The chain couples TRBV19 to TRBJ2-5, with TRBD1 matching over 7 bases. The CDR3 has 13 residues. CDR1 LNHDA and CDR2 SQIVND come from the germline V gene (reference sequence). J gave up 5 bases and V 6 bases, and 6 bases lay outside the gene matches. The CDR3 sequence is CASSDRARETQYF. In DNA, the CDR3 is TGTGCCAGTAGCGACAGGGCGAGGGAGACCCAGTACTTC.

The chain joins TRBV19 to TRBJ2-1; D ambiguous. CDR3 size: 14 residues. The germline V and J ends were trimmed by 0 bases and 4 bases, with 7 bases remaining between them. Germline lookup yields CDR1 LNHDA and CDR2 SQIVND (reference sequence). The CDR3 DNA sequence: TGTGCCAGTAGTATAGACACAGCTTACAATGAGCAGTTCTTC. This codes for CASSIDTAYNEQFF.

This chain links TRBV5-1 with TRBJ2-2, with 12 positions matching TRBD2. The germline V gene has CDR1 SGHRS and CDR2 YFSETQ. The V segment lost 1 base and the J segment 2 bases; nucleotides outside the gene matches: 12. The CDR3 spans 20 residues. The CDR3 nucleotides are TGCGCCAGCAGCTTGTCTAGCGGGGGGGCTGGAAATGTCAACACCGGGGAGCTGTTTTTT. This translates into CASSLSSGGAGNVNTGELFF.

The CDR3 DNA reads TGTGCCAGCAGTTCCCCCGGGCCAGAGACCCAGTACTTC. Translated: CASSSPGPETQYF. This sequence joins TRBV6-5 and TRBJ2-5; unclear D gene. Germline CDR1 MNHEY, CDR2 SVGAGI. The V and J ends lost 4 bases and 4 bases respectively, with 10 bases between them. The length of the CDR3 is 13 residues.

V is TRBV7-6 and J is TRBJ2-5; D gene uncertain. CDR1 is SGHVS and CDR2 is FNYEAQ in the germline V gene. There are 13 residues in the CDR3. V was shortened by 1 base and J by 5 bases, with 8 bases between the two germline ends. This CDR3 is CASSLVGFETQYF. DNA for the CDR3: TGTGCCAGCAGCTTAGTAGGGTTTGAGACCCAGTACTTC.

The genes are TRBV28 and TRBJ1-2, with 7 bases aligning to TRBD1. The ends lost 4 bases at V and 5 bases at J; junction bases unmatched: 7. Per the germline V gene, CDR1 is MDHEN and CDR2 is SYDVKM. The CDR3 extends over 14 amino acids. DNA of the CDR3: TGTGCCAGCAGTTCCTCCGGGACAGTTTATGGCTACACCTTC. Translation gives CASSSSGTVYGYTF.

This chain connects TRBV5-1 to TRBJ1-1, with unresolved D. This CDR3 comprises 14 residues. Between the trimmed V and J ends, which lost 3 bases and 0 bases, there was a span of 9 bases. CDR1 is SGHRS and CDR2 is YFSETQ in the germline V gene. The CDR3 protein is CASSSDGLNTEAFF. CDR3 DNA sequence: TGCGCCAGCAGCTCGGACGGATTGAACACTGAAGCTTTCTTT.

The gene calls are TRBV5-1 and TRBJ2-3, with D perhaps matching TRBD2 (6 bases). V lost 2 bases and J 5 bases, leaving 12 bases between the germline ends. The CDR3 covers 14 residues. Germline CDR1 reads SGHRS; CDR2 reads YFSETQ. The CDR3 reads CASSLLADGDTQYF. The DNA of the CDR3 is TGCGCCAGCAGCTTATTAGCGGACGGAGATACGCAGTATTTT.

V is TRBV10-3 and J is TRBJ1-2; D is perhaps TRBD1 (5 bases). V gave up 0 bases and J gave up 2 bases, with 7 bases separating them. The CDR3 has 14 residues. The germline V gene encodes CDR1 ENHRY and CDR2 SYGVKD. The CDR3: CAISESTGNYGYTF. The CDR3 nucleotides read TGTGCCATCAGTGAGTCAACAGGAAACTATGGCTACACCTTC.

The gene calls are TRBV27 and TRBJ1-1; possible D gene TRBD1, 6 bases. Germline-derived CDR1 and CDR2 are MNHEY and SMNVEV (reference sequence). V was clipped by 5 bases and J by 0 bases, with 19 bases between them. CDR3 length: 17 residues. The CDR3 DNA follows: TGTGCCAGCAGTCCATTCCTGTACAGGGACTTGAACACTGAAGCTTTCTTT. The encoded protein is CASSPFLYRDLNTEAFF.

This rearrangement joins TRBV28 to TRBJ1-1; 10 bases fit TRBD1. The CDR3 loop spans 15 amino acids. V dropped 5 bases and J dropped 5; count of bases not matched to a gene: 8. Looked up from germline, CDR1 is MDHEN and CDR2 is SYDVKM. CDR3 amino acids: CASSLAGTGETEAFF. CDR3 nucleotides: TGTGCCAGCAGTCTTGCCGGGACAGGGGAAACTGAAGCTTTCTTT.

This chain joins TRBV19 and TRBJ1-4; 7 bases line up with TRBD1. CDR1 and CDR2 (germline): LNHDA, SQIVND (reference sequence). J was trimmed by 0 bases and V by 5 bases; bases with no gene match: 6. The CDR3 extends over 16 amino acids. The CDR3 DNA reads as TGTGCCAGTAGTCTCCGGGACAGTACAACTAATGAAAAACTGTTTTTT. Its translation: CASSLRDSTTNEKLFF.

The chain uses TRBV2 and TRBJ2-2; 7 bases align to TRBD1. The CDR3 has 15 residues. Germline loops: CDR1 SNHLY, CDR2 FYNNEI. V gave up 6 bases and J gave up 2 bases; unmatched junction bases: 6. The CDR3 sequence is CASRTGTVNTGELFF. For the CDR3, the DNA is TGTGCCAGCAGGACCGGGACAGTAAACACCGGGGAGCTGTTTTTT.

The rearrangement joins TRBV7-2 to TRBJ1-1, with 7 nucleotides matching TRBD1. Looked up from germline, CDR1 is SGHTA and CDR2 is FQGNSA. The CDR3 extends over 15 amino acids. J was trimmed by 3 bases and V by 2 bases; bases with no gene match: 6. The CDR3 loop reads CASSLLGRGDTEAFF. The DNA for the CDR3 is TGTGCCAGCAGCTTATTGGGCAGGGGGGACACTGAAGCTTTCTTT.

The chain employs TRBV3-1 (or the pseudogene TRBV3-2) and TRBJ2-3; 13 nucleotides match TRBD2. Trimming at V came to 4 bases and at J to 5 bases, leaving 9 bases not matched to a gene. The CDR3 length is 17 residues. CDR1 LGHDT and CDR2 YNNKEL come from the germline V gene (reference sequence). CDR3 nucleotide sequence: TGTGCCAGCAGCCCTGCGACTAGCGGGGGGCCAATAGATACGCAGTATTTT. Its protein is CASSPATSGGPIDTQYF.

The V gene is TRBV7-8, the J gene TRBJ2-7; tentatively, D is TRBD2 (5 bases). CDR1 and CDR2 from the germline V gene are SGHVS and FQNEAQ. Trimming removed 1 base at V and 3 bases at J, with 10 bases between. This CDR3 is 14 amino acids long. The CDR3 loop is CASSLDIGGYEQYV. The CDR3 region has the DNA TGTGCCAGCAGCTTAGATATCGGAGGCTACGAGCAGTACGTC.

The rearrangement uses TRBV11-2 and TRBJ2-1; 9 bases line up with TRBD2. Germline-derived CDR1 and CDR2 are SGHAT and FQNNGV. This CDR3 is built from 16 residues. The V segment lost 3 bases and the J segment 9 bases; nucleotides outside the gene matches: 12. Here the CDR3 reads CASSFGRGGTFFEQFF. The CDR3 nucleotides read TGTGCCAGCAGCTTTGGGCGGGGGGGGACGTTTTTTGAGCAGTTCTTC.

The V and J genes are TRBV9 and TRBJ1-5; a weak D match, TRBD1 (6 bases). Germline V CDR1 and CDR2: SGDLS, YYNGEE. The CDR3 contains 15 residues. The V and J ends lost 3 bases and 0 bases respectively, with 10 bases between them. The CDR3 DNA follows: TGTGCCAGCAGCGCTGGACAGAATAGCAATCAGCCCCAGCATTTT. Translation gives CASSAGQNSNQPQHF.

The chain couples TRBV5-6 to TRBJ2-5; D may be TRBD1 or TRBD2 (5 bases each). Trimming pared 2 bases from V and 4 bases from J, leaving 9 bases between. This CDR3 has 13 residues. Germline V lookup: CDR1 SGHDT, CDR2 YYEEEE. The CDR3 nucleotides are TGTGCCAGCAGCTTAGAGAGGGGAGAGACCCAGTACTTC. Translation: CASSLERGETQYF.

The V call is TRBV29-1, the J call TRBJ2-5, with D unresolved. The V end lost 2 bases, the J end lost 1 base, and 8 bases lay between the germline ends. The CDR3 sequence is 13 residues long. Per the germline V gene, CDR1 is SQVTM and CDR2 is ANQGSEA. The CDR3 nucleotides read TGCAGCGTTGAACAGATACCCCAAGAGACCCAGTACTTC. Its translation: CSVEQIPQETQYF.

The V call is TRBV28, the J call TRBJ1-2; possibly TRBD1 for D (6 bases). The CDR3 consists of 13 residues. Deletions cut 4 bases from V and 8 bases from J, with 14 bases between. Germline CDR1 MDHEN, CDR2 SYDVKM. In DNA, the CDR3 is TGTGCCAGCAGTTCTGGGGGGGGCAAGGGCTACACCTTC. Translating it yields CASSSGGGKGYTF.